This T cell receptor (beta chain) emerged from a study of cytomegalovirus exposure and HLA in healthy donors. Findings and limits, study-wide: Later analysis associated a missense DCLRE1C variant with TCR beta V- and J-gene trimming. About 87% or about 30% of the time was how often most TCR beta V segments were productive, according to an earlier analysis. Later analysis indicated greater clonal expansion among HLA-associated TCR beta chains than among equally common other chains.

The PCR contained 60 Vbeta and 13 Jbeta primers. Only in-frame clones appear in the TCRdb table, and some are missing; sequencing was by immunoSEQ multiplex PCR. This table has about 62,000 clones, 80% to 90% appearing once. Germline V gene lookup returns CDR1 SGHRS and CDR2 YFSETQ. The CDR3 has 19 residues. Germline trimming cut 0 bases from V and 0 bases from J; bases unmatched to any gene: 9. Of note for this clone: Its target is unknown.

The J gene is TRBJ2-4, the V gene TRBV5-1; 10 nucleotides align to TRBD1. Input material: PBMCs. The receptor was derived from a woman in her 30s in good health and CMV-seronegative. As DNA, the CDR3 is TGCGCCAGCAGCTTGGTGGGGGACAGGGGACTCATAGCCAAAAACATTCAGTACTTC. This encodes CASSLVGDRGLIAKNIQYF. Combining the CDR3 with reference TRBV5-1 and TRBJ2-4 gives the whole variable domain KAGVTQTPRYLIKTRGQQVTLSCSPISGHRSVSWYQQTPGQGLQFLFEYFSETQRNKGNFPGRFSGRQFSNSRSEMNVSTLELGDSALYLCASSLVGDRGLIAKNIQYFGAGTRLSVL.